The T cell receptor (beta chain) under discussion was sequenced for a study of blood T cell repertoires in COVID-19. Germline lookup yields CDR1 LNHDA and CDR2 SQIVND (reference sequence). The CDR3 runs to 12 residues. Trimming shortened V by 3 bases and J by 8 bases, and 10 bases separated the two germline ends. Some clones are missing from TCRdb's copy, which holds only in-frame ones; the method was immunoSEQ multiplex PCR. The repertoire has around 300,000 clones, approximately 87% of them found once; the top ten carry about 5.7%. The sequencing input was PBMCs or T cells enriched from blood (not recorded which). The chain employs TRBV19 and TRBJ1-2; the D gene is possibly TRBD1 (5 bases). The receptor's source is a woman in her twenties or thirties who had recovered from COVID-19. The CDR3 spells CASSIGGEGYTF. In nucleotides, the CDR3 is TGTGCCAGTAGTATCGGAGGGGAAGGCTACACCTTC.